The 7 T cell receptor beta chains given below trace back to one sample, sequenced in a study of breast tumors, draining lymph nodes, adjacent tissues. TCRdb reprocessed the multiplex PCR reads via MiXCR and lists one record per CDR3 protein. In the table there are hundreds of thousands of distinct CDR3 sequences, 32% of which are singletons. Axillary draining lymph nodes of breast cancer patients supplied the node samples. Material for sequencing was axillary lymph node tissue. Receptors originate from a female donor with breast cancer. Some clones in this sample may be carry-over from other donors' samples.

This clonotype has ten or more counts. This could be a read error, since a much larger clone is one nucleotide away. This rearrangement joins TRBV11-2 to TRBJ2-3; TRBD2 agrees at 10 bases. Looked up from germline, CDR1 is SGHAT and CDR2 is FQNNGV. V was pared by 2 bases and J by 2 bases, with 1 base of the junction left unmatched. CDR3 size: 15 residues. CDR3 in DNA: TGTGCCAGCAGCTTAACTAGCGGGGTCACAGATACGCAGTATTTT. It yields the protein CASSLTSGVTDTQYF.

A word on this clonotype: Possible read error: a much larger clone is one base away. The chain joins TRBV5-6 to TRBJ2-7, with 8 positions matching TRBD2. The CDR3 length is 15 residues. CDR1 and CDR2 (germline): SGHDT, YYEEEE. CDR3 residues: CASSFSGMRSYERHF. CDR3 nucleotide sequence: TGTGCCAGCAGCTTTAGCGGGATGAGGTCCTACGAGCGGCACTTC.

This clonotype was counted many times. The CDR3 spells CASSSSVLAGYNEQFF. For the CDR3, the DNA is TGTGCCAGCAGCTCCTCCGTACTAGCGGGATACAATGAGCAGTTCTTC. This rearrangement joins TRBV7-9 to TRBJ2-1; 10 bases fit TRBD2. J was trimmed by 4 bases and V by 4 bases; bases with no gene match: 7. The germline CDR1 and CDR2 sequences are SEHNR and FQNEAQ (reference sequence). There are 16 residues in the CDR3.

This clonotype was observed at least ten times. J is TRBJ2-7 and V is TRBV5-4; TRBD1 aligns across 10 bases. Unmatched junction bases numbered 4, after V lost 0 bases and J lost 4 bases. This CDR3 has 15 residues. Germline CDR1 reads SGHNT; CDR2 reads YYREEE (reference sequence). The CDR3 DNA reads TGTGCCAGCAGCTTGGGATGGGGACAGGGGTACGAGCAGTACTTC. Protein sequence: CASSLGWGQGYEQYF.

This clonotype was detected ten times or more. This chain uses TRBV19 with TRBJ2-7; D gene unclear. Trimming took 5 bases from V and 3 from J, leaving 17 bases between them. The CDR3 is made up of 15 amino acids. Germline loops: CDR1 LNHDA, CDR2 SQIVND (reference sequence). For the CDR3, the DNA is TGTGCCAGTAGTGTGGCAAAGACGGCGTTCTACGAGCAGTACTTC. As protein: CASSVAKTAFYEQYF.

In this sample, this clonotype turned up a few times. Since the CDR3 does not end with the conserved phenylalanine or tryptophan, this likely comes from a read error. V and J are TRBV28 and TRBJ2-3; the D gene could be TRBD1 or TRBD2 (5 bases each). The CDR3 spans 14 residues. V was pared by 5 bases and J by 1 base, with 10 bases between. In germline, CDR1 is MDHEN, CDR2 SYDVKM. CDR3 region: CASSPPGRTDTQYL. The CDR3 nucleotides are TGTGCCAGCAGTCCCCCGGGACGCACAGATACGCAGTATCTT.

To note about this clonotype: With a much larger clone just one base away, this may be a read error. The rearrangement links TRBV6-2 or TRBV6-3 to TRBJ2-7, with D perhaps matching TRBD1 (6 bases). The CDR3 is 14 amino acids. Germline lookup yields CDR1 MNHEY and CDR2 SVGEGT. The CDR3 region has the DNA TGTGCCAGCAGTGAACAGGGAACTTCCTACGGGCAGTACTTC. Translated: CASSEQGTSYGQYF.